One sample yielded the 32 T cell receptor beta chains listed below, sequenced in a study of OX40 agonist ivuxolimab in advanced cancers. Clones were sequenced by immunoSEQ multiplex PCR, and TCRdb holds only the in-frame ones, with some missing. The sample has about 94,000 clones, about nine tenths seen once. Sequencing used CD4+ or CD8+ T cells sorted from blood, obtained in a trial of the OX40 agonist ivuxolimab. These receptors came from an adult with an advanced solid tumor such as melanoma, head and neck, liver or kidney cancer.

The rearrangement uses TRBV9 and TRBJ2-2; 9 nucleotides line up with TRBD1. CDR1 and CDR2 from the germline V gene are SGDLS and YYNGEE. The CDR3 is 15 residues long. With 2 bases clipped from V and 3 bases from J, the junction kept 2 bases outside the gene matches. This CDR3 reads CASSVTGGDTGELFF. The CDR3, as DNA: TGTGCCAGCAGCGTCACAGGGGGCGACACCGGGGAGCTGTTTTTT. Together with reference TRBV9 and TRBJ2-2, the CDR3 gives the full variable domain: DSGVTQTPKHLITATGQRVTLRCSPRSGDLSVYWYQQSLDQGLQFLIQYYNGEERAKGNILERFSAQQFPDLHSELNLSSLELGDSALYFCASSVTGGDTGELFFGEGSRLTVL.

This chain uses TRBV5-4 with TRBJ2-7; TRBD1 matches at 9 bases. There are 13 residues in the CDR3. Germline CDR1 reads SGHNT; CDR2 reads YYREEE (reference sequence). V trimming: 4 bases; J trimming: 4 bases; junction bases outside the gene matches: 3. The CDR3 is CASSDRGTYEQYF. DNA for the CDR3: TGTGCCAGCAGCGACAGGGGGACGTACGAGCAGTACTTC.

The chain recombines TRBV10-3 with TRBJ2-5; TRBD2 agrees at 11 bases. Trimming removed 7 bases from V and 2 bases from J; junction bases left unmatched: 15. Germline assignment: CDR1 ENHRY and CDR2 SYGVKD. The CDR3 length is 18 residues. DNA for the CDR3: TGTGCCATCACCCCGAGACCCAGTAGCGGGGGGGGTCAAGAGACCCAGTACTTC. As protein: CAITPRPSSGGGQETQYF.

This rearrangement joins TRBV4-2 to TRBJ2-5; 8 bases are a match to TRBD2. Unmatched junction bases numbered 15, after V lost 1 base and J lost 2 bases. Germline values: CDR1 LGHNA, CDR2 YNFKEQ. CDR3 length equals 19 residues. The CDR3 protein is CASSQVVGLSGDIQETQYF. The CDR3 coding sequence is TGTGCCAGCAGCCAAGTGGTGGGTCTTAGCGGGGATATACAAGAGACCCAGTACTTC.

CDR3: CASSLAPSGANVLTF. CDR3 DNA sequence: TGTGCCAGCAGCTTAGCACCCTCTGGGGCCAACGTCCTGACTTTC. The chain uses TRBV7-9 and TRBJ2-6; D is unresolved. Germline CDR1 and CDR2: SEHNR and FQNEAQ (reference sequence). The CDR3 has 15 amino acids. Trimming stripped 0 bases from V and 0 bases from J, with 3 bases between. Looking up the rest from reference TRBV7-9 and TRBJ2-6 gives the full variable domain: DTGVSQNPRHKITKRGQNVTFRCDPISEHNRLYWYRQTLGQGPEFLTYFQNEAQLEKSRLLSDRFSAERPKGSFSTLEIQRTEQGDSAMYLCASSLAPSGANVLTFGAGSRLTVL.

V and J are TRBV5-4 and TRBJ2-2; D not certain. CDR3 size: 17 residues. Germline V gene lookup returns CDR1 SGHNT and CDR2 YYREEE (reference sequence). With 0 bases removed from V and 0 bases from J, the gap between germline ends came to 12 bases. This chain's CDR3 is CASSLEGPSSNTGELFF. The CDR3 DNA sequence: TGTGCCAGCAGCTTGGAGGGCCCGTCCTCGAACACCGGGGAGCTGTTTTTT. The full variable domain, with the rest looked up from reference TRBV5-4 and TRBJ2-2, is ETGVTQSPTHLIKTRGQQVTLRCSSQSGHNTVSWYQQALGQGPQFIFQYYREEENGRGNFPPRFSGLQFPNYSSELNVNALELDDSALYLCASSLEGPSSNTGELFFGEGSRLTVL.

This clone has only one observation. V is TRBV2 and J is TRBJ1-2; 7 nucleotides agree with TRBD1. CDR1 SNHLY and CDR2 FYNNEI come from the germline V gene. The V and J ends lost 2 bases and 4 bases, in that order; junction bases with no gene match: 13. The CDR3 length is 17 residues. CDR3 in amino acids: CASSELEGARSGYGYTF. CDR3 sequence (DNA): TGTGCCAGCAGTGAATTGGAGGGGGCGCGGAGCGGCTATGGCTACACCTTC.

J is TRBJ2-1 and V is TRBV29-1; 11 nucleotides match TRBD2. The CDR3 sequence is 18 residues long. Trimming took 3 bases from V and 3 from J; bases not matched to a gene: 13. Germline CDR1 is SQVTM and CDR2 is ANQGSEA. The CDR3 reads CSVEVLKPGLAVYNEQFF. In DNA form, the CDR3 reads TGCAGCGTTGAGGTCTTAAAACCGGGACTAGCGGTCTACAATGAGCAGTTCTTC.

The rearrangement joins TRBV7-3 to TRBJ1-2; D remains ambiguous. The CDR3 is 13 residues long. CDR1 SGHTA and CDR2 FQGTGA come from the germline V gene. The germline V and J ends were trimmed by 1 base and 8 bases, with 11 bases remaining between them. The CDR3 coding sequence is TGTGCCAGCAGCTTAAGCGCAGTGACCGGCTACACCTTC. Residues: CASSLSAVTGYTF.

The rearrangement uses TRBV25-1 and TRBJ1-3; TRBD1 agrees at 8 bases. This CDR3 contains 15 residues. J lost 4 bases, V lost 4 bases, and 6 bases had no gene match. Per germline, CDR1 MGHDK and CDR2 SYGVNS. CDR3 loop: CASSVGQGPGNTIYF. CDR3 nucleotides: TGTGCCAGCAGTGTAGGACAGGGACCCGGAAACACCATATATTTT.

The chain is built from TRBV12-5 and TRBJ2-4; D may be TRBD2 (5 bases). The ends were cut back, 3 bases at V and 3 bases at J, with 15 bases in the middle. This CDR3 is built from 16 residues. Germline V CDR1 and CDR2: LGHNT, FRNRAP. The DNA of the CDR3 is TGTGCTAGTGGTTTAGGTACGGGGTCCCTCAAAAACATTCAGTACTTC. The encoded protein is CASGLGTGSLKNIQYF.

The rearrangement links TRBV14 to TRBJ1-1; no firm D call. Per the germline V gene, CDR1 is SGHDN and CDR2 is FVKESK. V was cut by 4 bases and J by 3 bases, with 9 bases left in between. CDR3 length equals 13 residues. The CDR3 is CASSPLRDTEAFF. Written as DNA, the CDR3 is TGTGCCAGCAGCCCACTCCGGGACACTGAAGCTTTCTTT.

The CDR3 region is CASSEGGQGKNEQYF. In DNA form, the CDR3 reads TGTGCCAGCAGTGAAGGGGGACAGGGTAAAAACGAGCAGTACTTC. The rearrangement joins TRBV6-1 to TRBJ2-7, with TRBD1 matching over 9 bases. Per germline, CDR1 MNHNS and CDR2 SASEGT. This CDR3 spans 15 amino acids. Trimming at V came to 1 base and at J to 5 bases, leaving 6 bases not matched to a gene.

This clone has a single count. The gene calls are TRBV6-1 and TRBJ1-2; no clear D. V shed 1 base and J shed 2 bases, with 14 bases lying between them. This CDR3 contains 16 residues. Germline V CDR1 and CDR2: MNHNS, SASEGT. The CDR3 sequence: CASSEDKGLRNYGYTF. In DNA, the CDR3 is TGTGCCAGCAGTGAAGACAAGGGATTGCGAAACTATGGCTACACCTTC.

This chain uses TRBV10-3 with TRBJ1-1; maybe TRBD1 (5 bases). The CDR3 runs 12 residues. The V end was cut by 10 bases, the J end by 1 base, with 10 bases between. The germline CDR1 and CDR2 sequences are ENHRY and SYGVKD. CDR3 in amino acids: CATGRTNTEAFF. In nucleotides, the CDR3 is TGTGCCACGGGACGGACGAACACTGAAGCTTTCTTT.

This chain uses TRBV19 with TRBJ1-4; D not certain. Germline assignment: CDR1 LNHDA and CDR2 SQIVND (reference sequence). The germline V and J ends were trimmed by 7 bases and 1 base, with 16 bases remaining between them. There are 16 residues in the CDR3. The CDR3 DNA follows: TGTGCCAGTACTCCAGGTTCTGGGCGAACTAATGAAAAACTGTTTTTT. Its protein is CASTPGSGRTNEKLFF.

This sequence joins TRBV6-1 and TRBJ1-2; weak D call: TRBD1 (5 bases). Trimming took off 6 bases at V and 9 bases at J, with 8 bases between the two ends. The CDR3 sequence is 10 residues long. Germline assignment: CDR1 MNHNS and CDR2 SASEGT. This CDR3 reads CASRDTSYTF. Written as DNA, the CDR3 is TGTGCCAGCAGGGACACAAGCTACACCTTC.

The chain joins TRBV6-1 to TRBJ1-5; D not resolved. There are 15 residues in the CDR3. V lost 4 bases to trimming and J lost 5 bases, with 15 bases between them. Germline CDR1 and CDR2: MNHNS and SASEGT. The CDR3 DNA follows: TGTGCCAGCAGTGCTGGTCCAGTGGGTTATCAGCCCCAGCATTTT. Its translation is CASSAGPVGYQPQHF.

On this clone: The germline gene is not matched at one end of the junction; a read error may be the cause. This rearrangement joins TRBV7-9 to TRBJ1-1; 9 bases are shared with TRBD1. The CDR3 consists of 14 residues. Germline CDR1 is SEHNR and CDR2 is FQNEAQ (reference sequence). CDR3 DNA sequence: TGCGCCAGCAGCCTGGGGACAGGGCCATTTGGAGCTTTCTTT. Translation gives CASSLGTGPFGAFF.

This clone was seen once. The chain carries TRBV5-4 and TRBJ2-1; 9 nucleotides line up with TRBD2. CDR1 is SGHNT and CDR2 is YYREEE in the germline V gene (reference sequence). This CDR3 has 15 amino acids. The J segment lost 6 bases and the V segment lost 0 bases, leaving 4 bases of the junction unmatched. CDR3 coding DNA: TGTGCCAGCAGCTTGGAAGCGGGGGGCGGCAATGAGCAGTTCTTC. Protein sequence: CASSLEAGGGNEQFF.

This chain joins TRBV15 and TRBJ2-2, with 8 nucleotides matching TRBD1. Germline loops: CDR1 LNHNV, CDR2 YYDKDF (reference sequence). Losses at the gene ends were 7 bases for V and 5 bases for J; bases not matched to a gene: 3. CDR3 length equals 13 residues. As DNA, the CDR3 is TGTGCCACCACTCGGACAGGGACCGGGGAGCTGTTTTTT. It specifies CATTRTGTGELFF.

The J gene is TRBJ1-2, the V gene TRBV19, with D hard to call. Trimming removed 3 bases from V and 4 bases from J, with 12 bases in between. The CDR3 loop spans 14 amino acids. Germline V CDR1 and CDR2: LNHDA, SQIVND (reference sequence). This CDR3 is CASSMLGKSYGYTF. As DNA, the CDR3 is TGTGCCAGTAGTATGTTAGGGAAATCCTATGGCTACACCTTC.

CDR3 in amino acids: CASSIPGTGNTDTQYF. CDR3 DNA: TGTGCCAGTAGTATCCCCGGGACAGGGAACACAGATACGCAGTATTTT. The chain is built from TRBV19 and TRBJ2-3; 9 positions agree with TRBD1. Trimming at V came to 3 bases and at J to 2 bases, leaving 6 bases not matched to a gene. The germline V gene has CDR1 LNHDA and CDR2 SQIVND (reference sequence). The length of the CDR3 is 16 residues.

The V and J genes are TRBV7-9 and TRBJ1-3, with D perhaps TRBD1 (5 bases). CDR1 and CDR2 (germline): SEHNR, FQNEAQ (reference sequence). CDR3 length equals 14 residues. The V gene lost 4 bases and the J gene lost 6 bases, with 13 bases spanning the gap. In DNA, the CDR3 is TGTGCCAGCAGCTCGGGACCCTGGCAAAACACCATATATTTT. Residues: CASSSGPWQNTIYF.

The gene calls are TRBV2 and TRBJ2-1; 8 positions agree with TRBD1. Germline V gene data show CDR1 as SNHLY and CDR2 as FYNNEI. This CDR3 has 13 residues. With V trimmed by 9 bases and J by 4 bases, 5 bases remained unmatched. The CDR3 coding sequence is TGTGCCAGTGGAAGACAGGGGTACAATGAGCAGTTCTTC. This sequence encodes CASGRQGYNEQFF.

This clone was counted a single time. The chain uses TRBV2 and TRBJ1-4; 8 nucleotides agree with TRBD1. Germline-derived CDR1 and CDR2 are SNHLY and FYNNEI. Trimming took 6 bases from V and 6 from J; bases not matched to a gene: 6. CDR3 length equals 14 residues. CDR3 sequence (DNA): TGTGCCAGCAGCGCGGACAGGGAGTATGAAAAACTGTTTTTT. Translating gives CASSADREYEKLFF.

This chain's CDR3 is CASSPGLASGTQYF. CDR3 nucleotide sequence: TGTGCCAGCAGCCCCGGACTAGCCTCGGGGACCCAGTACTTC. The chain combines TRBV6-5 with TRBJ2-5; TRBD2 agrees at 8 bases. The germline CDR1 and CDR2 sequences are MNHEY and SVGAGI. V was pared by 6 bases and J by 7 bases, with 10 bases of the junction left unmatched. CDR3 length equals 14 residues.

This clone occurred once. The chain uses TRBV11-1 and TRBJ2-5; D gene uncertain. Germline V lookup: CDR1 SGHAT, CDR2 FQDESV (reference sequence). The CDR3 is made up of 14 amino acids. V lost 1 base, J lost 5 bases, and 11 bases lay in between. CDR3 amino acids: CASSLVAGRETQYF. Here the CDR3 DNA reads TGTGCCAGCAGCTTAGTGGCCGGACGGGAGACCCAGTACTTC.

The V call is TRBV7-2, the J call TRBJ2-7; no definite D call. The germline CDR1 and CDR2 sequences are SGHTA and FQGNSA. The V and J ends lost 0 bases and 1 base respectively, with 7 bases between them. This CDR3 comprises 14 residues. The CDR3 spells CASSLAGKSYEQYF. CDR3 in DNA: TGTGCCAGCAGCTTAGCGGGCAAATCCTACGAGCAGTACTTC.

V is TRBV5-8 and J is TRBJ2-3; tentative D call: TRBD2 (5 bases). In germline, CDR1 is SGHTS, CDR2 YDEGEE. This CDR3 has 16 residues. Trimming took 0 bases from V and 2 from J, leaving 13 bases between them. CDR3 region: CASSLGSGSFTDTQYF. The CDR3 bases are TGTGCCAGCAGCTTGGGAAGCGGATCCTTCACAGATACGCAGTATTTT.

The rearrangement joins TRBV27 to TRBJ2-7, with D possibly being TRBD1 (5 bases). Per the germline V gene, CDR1 is MNHEY and CDR2 is SMNVEV (reference sequence). V lost 6 bases to trimming and J lost 0 bases, with 9 bases between them. The CDR3 covers 13 residues. CDR3 bases: TGTGCCAGCAGATCAGGGATCTCCTACGAGCAGTACTTC. The encoded protein is CASRSGISYEQYF.

V and J are TRBV7-2 and TRBJ2-3; 9 bases fit TRBD2. The CDR3 consists of 17 residues. Germline V gives CDR1 SGHTA, CDR2 FQGNSA. V shed 0 bases and J 4 bases; nucleotides not matched to a gene: 8. The CDR3 DNA reads TGTGCCAGCAGCTTAGCGGGGGCGGGGGGGCCAGCAGATACGCAGTATTTT. It codes for CASSLAGAGGPADTQYF. Filled out from reference TRBV7-2 and TRBJ2-3, the complete variable domain reads GAGVSQSPSNKVTEKGKDVELRCDPISGHTALYWYRQSLGQGLEFLIYFQGNSAPDKSGLPSDRFSAERTGGSVSTLTIQRTQQEDSAVYLCASSLAGAGGPADTQYFGPGTRLTVL.